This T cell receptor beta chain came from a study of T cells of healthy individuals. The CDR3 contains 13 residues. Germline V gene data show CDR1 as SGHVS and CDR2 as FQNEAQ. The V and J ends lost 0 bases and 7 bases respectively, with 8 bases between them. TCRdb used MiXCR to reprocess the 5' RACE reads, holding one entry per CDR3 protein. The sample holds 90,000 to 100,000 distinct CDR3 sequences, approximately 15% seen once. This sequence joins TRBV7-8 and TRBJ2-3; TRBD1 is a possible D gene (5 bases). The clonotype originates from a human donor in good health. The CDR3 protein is CASSLAQGYTQYF. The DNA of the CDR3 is TGTGCCAGCAGCTTAGCGCAGGGATATACGCAGTATTTT.